This T cell receptor (beta chain) was found in a study of T cell changes during pregnancy in multiple sclerosis. Produced via immunoSEQ multiplex PCR; TCRdb's table is partial and in-frame only. Of roughly 100,000 clones listed, 90% to 95% are singletons. The germline V gene encodes CDR1 MNHEY and CDR2 SMNVEV (reference sequence). CDR3 length equals 15 residues. V lost 5 bases and J lost 9; bases outside the gene matches: 12. This sample comprised peripheral blood, obtained after pregnancy. This chain uses TRBV27 with TRBJ2-2; the match to TRBD1 covers 7 bases. The TCR comes from a female donor with multiple sclerosis, enrolled in a pregnancy study. CDR3 DNA sequence: TGTGCCAGCAGTCCGGACAGGAATGGGGGTTGGGAGCTGTTTTTT. Encoded protein: CASSPDRNGGWELFF.